These 23 T cell receptor beta chains were sequenced from one sample in a study of blood T cell repertoires in COVID-19. Only in-frame clones appear in the TCRdb table, and some are missing; sequencing was by immunoSEQ multiplex PCR. In the table there are about 120,000 clones, around 90% of which are singletons. The sequenced material came from peripheral blood. These receptors were taken from a human donor in a cohort sampled during active COVID-19.

This clone was counted a few times. V usage is TRBV6-1 and J usage is TRBJ1-2; D perhaps matches TRBD1 (6 bases). Germline V lookup: CDR1 MNHNS, CDR2 SASEGT. This CDR3 has 12 residues. V was pared by 2 bases and J by 8 bases, with 9 bases between. In DNA, the CDR3 is TGTGCCAGCAGTGAACAGGGGTACGGCTACACCTTC. Translation: CASSEQGYGYTF.

This chain joins TRBV30 and TRBJ1-4, with D possibly matching TRBD1 (6 bases). This CDR3 has 14 residues. Trimming took off 1 base at V and 8 bases at J, with 14 bases between the two ends. Germline V CDR1 and CDR2: GTSNPN, SVGIG (reference sequence). CDR3 sequence reads: CAWSEFKGGEKLFF. DNA of the CDR3: TGTGCCTGGAGTGAATTTAAGGGGGGGGAAAAACTGTTTTTT.

This chain uses TRBV27 with TRBJ2-3, with D maybe TRBD1 (5 bases). Trimming took 1 base from V and 3 from J, leaving 8 bases between them. Germline V lookup: CDR1 MNHEY, CDR2 SMNVEV (reference sequence). The CDR3 contains 14 residues. For the CDR3, the DNA is TGTGCCAGCAGTTTATTTCAGGGTACAGATACGCAGTATTTT. Translated, it gives CASSLFQGTDTQYF.

This clone is a singleton in its sample. The chain couples TRBV5-1 to TRBJ2-7; D perhaps matches TRBD1 (6 bases). Germline CDR1 is SGHRS and CDR2 is YFSETQ. There are 15 residues in the CDR3. V dropped 0 bases and J dropped 1 base, with 11 bases sitting between them. The CDR3: CASSLVWGPSYEQYF. Here the CDR3 DNA reads TGCGCCAGCAGCTTGGTCTGGGGGCCGTCCTACGAGCAGTACTTC.

This clone has just a few counts. The genes are TRBV5-6 and TRBJ2-3, with 7 bases lining up with TRBD2. J lost 0 bases, V lost 1 base, and 8 bases had no gene match. Germline V lookup: CDR1 SGHDT, CDR2 YYEEEE. The CDR3 covers 17 residues. CDR3 amino acids: CASSLYRAGTSTDTQYF. CDR3 DNA sequence: TGTGCCAGCAGCTTGTACAGAGCGGGAACTAGCACAGATACGCAGTATTTT.

This clone has just one count. The V gene is TRBV29-1, the J gene TRBJ2-1; 12 bases agree with TRBD2. Germline CDR1 reads SQVTM; CDR2 reads ANQGSEA. The V gene end was trimmed by 0 bases and the J gene end by 4 bases; junction bases not matched to a gene: 16. This CDR3 spans 20 amino acids. CDR3 sequence: CSVEDHPVFRTSGEYNEQFF. CDR3 nucleotide sequence: TGCAGCGTTGAAGATCACCCGGTGTTTCGGACTAGCGGGGAATACAATGAGCAGTTCTTC.

This clone was seen a few times. The rearrangement links TRBV7-3 to TRBJ2-1; D perhaps matches TRBD1 (6 bases). Trimming took off 5 bases at V and 0 bases at J, with 14 bases between the two ends. The CDR3 covers 16 residues. Germline values: CDR1 SGHTA, CDR2 FQGTGA. CDR3 bases: TGTGCCAGCAGCCTCCAGGGGAGCCTCTCCTACAATGAGCAGTTCTTC. Translated, it gives CASSLQGSLSYNEQFF.

This chain joins TRBV19 and TRBJ2-5; D possibly corresponds to TRBD1 (5 bases). CDR3 length: 12 amino acids. Deletions cut 6 bases from V and 8 bases from J, with 13 bases between. Germline V CDR1 and CDR2: LNHDA, SQIVND (reference sequence). CDR3 loop: CASSTNQGTQYF. CDR3 nucleotides: TGTGCCAGTAGCACCAACCAGGGAACCCAGTACTTC.

The chain couples TRBV5-5 to TRBJ2-1; tentatively, D is TRBD1 (6 bases). CDR1 is SGHKS and CDR2 is YYEKEE in the germline V gene (reference sequence). V was trimmed by 3 bases and J by 8 bases, leaving 12 bases between them. The CDR3 spans 13 residues. In DNA form, the CDR3 reads TGTGCCAGCAGCTCTTGGACAGAGGATGAGCAGTTCTTC. This gives the protein CASSSWTEDEQFF.

V gene TRBV18 combines with J gene TRBJ1-5, with D possibly TRBD1 on 6 matching bases. The CDR3 loop spans 15 amino acids. V was shortened by 1 base and J by 3 bases, with 10 bases between the two germline ends. The germline CDR1 and CDR2 sequences are KGHSH and LQKENI. The CDR3 region is CASSPQTGINQPQHF. The DNA for the CDR3 is TGTGCCAGCTCACCACAGACAGGCATCAATCAGCCCCAGCATTTT.

The chain combines TRBV11-2 with TRBJ2-2; 10 nucleotides match TRBD2. Per the germline V gene, CDR1 is SGHAT and CDR2 is FQNNGV. V was clipped by 3 bases and J by 4 bases; unmatched bases: 2. The CDR3 runs to 15 residues. CDR3 amino acids: CASSFLAGVTGELFF. In DNA form, the CDR3 reads TGTGCCAGCAGCTTCCTAGCGGGAGTCACCGGGGAGCTGTTTTTT.

V is TRBV19 and J is TRBJ1-5; possibly TRBD1 for D (6 bases). Germline V gene lookup returns CDR1 LNHDA and CDR2 SQIVND (reference sequence). V was cut by 5 bases and J by 1 base, with 15 bases left in between. This CDR3 contains 16 residues. As DNA, the CDR3 is TGTGCCAGTAGTTATGCAGGGGTCCTCAGCAATCAGCCCCAGCATTTT. This codes for CASSYAGVLSNQPQHF.

The genes are TRBV6-5 and TRBJ2-5; D may be TRBD1 (8 bases). V lost 5 bases to trimming and J lost 2 bases, with 15 bases between them. The CDR3 has 15 amino acids. The germline V gene has CDR1 MNHEY and CDR2 SVGAGI. CDR3 in DNA: TGTGCCAGCAGTAAACAGGGGGGGGGTCAAGAGACCCAGTACTTC. It codes for CASSKQGGGQETQYF.

This clone was counted a single time. This chain connects TRBV5-1 to TRBJ2-5; TRBD2 matches at 8 bases. Germline V gene lookup returns CDR1 SGHRS and CDR2 YFSETQ. After removal of 6 bases from V and 1 base from J, the junction contained 11 bases not matched to a gene. This CDR3 has 16 residues. CDR3 loop: CASTTGTSGFQETQYF. DNA for the CDR3: TGCGCCAGCACGACAGGTACTAGCGGATTCCAAGAGACCCAGTACTTC.

The chain couples TRBV28 to TRBJ1-3; D is ambiguous. Germline CDR1 and CDR2: MDHEN and SYDVKM. Trimming pared 5 bases from V and 0 bases from J, leaving 8 bases between. This CDR3 is built from 14 residues. CDR3 DNA sequence: TGTGCCAGCAGTCTTATTAACTCTGGAAACACCATATATTTT. Protein: CASSLINSGNTIYF.

The count of this clone is one. The chain joins TRBV27 to TRBJ2-3; 7 nucleotides match TRBD1. There are 16 residues in the CDR3. The V gene's germline CDR1 is MNHEY and CDR2 SMNVEV (reference sequence). After removal of 3 bases from V and 2 bases from J, the junction contained 8 bases not matched to a gene. This chain's CDR3 is CASSFNQGVFTDTQYF. The CDR3 DNA is TGTGCCAGCAGTTTTAATCAGGGGGTATTCACAGATACGCAGTATTTT.

The gene calls are TRBV6-5 and TRBJ2-7; 8 nucleotides align to TRBD2. CDR1 is MNHEY and CDR2 is SVGAGI in the germline V gene. Unmatched junction bases numbered 10, after V lost 5 bases and J lost 4 bases. The CDR3 extends over 15 amino acids. The CDR3 spells CASSTPREVLYEQYF. In nucleotides, the CDR3 is TGTGCCAGCAGTACTCCGCGGGAGGTGCTTTACGAGCAGTACTTC.

This sequence joins TRBV15 and TRBJ1-1; the D is unclear. Per the germline V gene, CDR1 is LNHNV and CDR2 is YYDKDF (reference sequence). Trimming took off 5 bases at V and 8 bases at J, with 12 bases between the two ends. The CDR3 totals 12 residues. CDR3 region: CATSPFSGEAFF. The CDR3 region has the DNA TGTGCCACCAGCCCCTTCTCCGGGGAAGCTTTCTTT.

The chain employs TRBV5-1 and TRBJ2-5, with 8 bases that match TRBD2. The junction had 11 bases not matched to a gene; V was cut back by 3 bases and J by 7 bases. CDR3 length: 15 amino acids. CDR1 SGHRS and CDR2 YFSETQ come from the germline V gene. The CDR3 spells CASSSGGMKLGTQYF. CDR3 DNA sequence: TGCGCCAGCAGCTCGGGAGGGATGAAATTGGGGACCCAGTACTTC.

The V gene is TRBV12-5, the J gene TRBJ1-1; D not certain. This CDR3 region has 14 residues. Per germline, CDR1 LGHNT and CDR2 FRNRAP. V was trimmed by 2 bases and J by 0 bases, leaving 7 bases between them. The CDR3 nucleotides read TGTGCTAGTGGTTTGAATAACATGAACACTGAAGCTTTCTTT. Protein sequence: CASGLNNMNTEAFF.

The V and J genes are TRBV11-2 and TRBJ2-5; no clear D. Trimming took 4 bases from V and 4 from J, leaving 7 bases between them. The germline gives CDR1 SGHAT, CDR2 FQNNGV. The CDR3 loop spans 12 amino acids. The CDR3 spells CASSSISETQYF. The CDR3 coding sequence is TGTGCCAGCAGCTCTATTTCAGAGACCCAGTACTTC.

The CDR3 DNA reads TGTGCCAGCAGCCAAGTTCAAAATACGCAGTATTTT. As protein: CASSQVQNTQYF. The chain employs TRBV3-1 (or the pseudogene TRBV3-2) and TRBJ2-3; unclear D gene. CDR3 length equals 12 residues. Trimming removed 1 base at V and 7 bases at J, with 6 bases between. In germline, CDR1 is LGHDT, CDR2 YNNKEL (reference sequence).

V gene TRBV28 combines with J gene TRBJ1-2, with no clear D. Trimming took 3 bases from V and 2 from J, leaving 7 bases between them. CDR3 length: 13 residues. Germline CDR1 is MDHEN and CDR2 is SYDVKM. The DNA of the CDR3 is TGTGCCAGCAGTTTTTGGCAAAACTATGGCTACACCTTC. Residues: CASSFWQNYGYTF.